The clone carrying this T cell receptor (beta chain) occurred a few times. Using its own MiXCR run on the RACE reads, TCRdb lists one record per CDR3 protein. The table records tens of thousands of distinct CDR3 sequences, 7.4% of them present only once. V lost 5 bases and J 6 bases, leaving 17 bases between the germline ends. The CDR3 has 14 amino acids. Time point noted: healthy volunteer bleed at 2 weeks. Total RNA was extracted from unfractionated whole blood. This sample was taken from a study of human T cells and chemical hapten exposure. This rearrangement joins TRBV23-1 to TRBJ2-7, with D perhaps being TRBD1 or TRBD2 (5 bases each). TRBV23-1 carries the ORF label, with uncertain function. This clonotype originated in a human donor in good health. Some clones in this sample may be carry-over from other donors' samples. Specimen: whole blood. For the CDR3, the DNA is TGCGCCAGCAGTTCCGGGGCTCGCCCAGGCGAGCAGTACTTC. Amino acid sequence: CASSSGARPGEQYF.